The 10 T cell receptor beta chains listed next were all sequenced from one sample in a study of shared T cell receptors in the human thymus. This table comes from immunoSEQ multiplex PCR, and its TCRdb copy is limited to in-frame clones, with some not included. This sample carries 700,000 or so clones, around 85% of them seen once, and the ten largest clones take more than 0.01%. The data were also submitted as part of a second study, on human thymus T cells.

Input material: thymocytes. These receptors were collected from a girl under three years old with a congenital heart defect.

The chain uses TRBV11-2 and TRBJ2-2; D is possibly TRBD1 (6 bases). This CDR3 has 15 residues. V was trimmed by 1 base and J by 3 bases, leaving 9 bases between them. Germline V gene sequence: CDR1 SGHAT, CDR2 FQNNGV. CDR3 sequence: CASSLVSGDTGELFF. The CDR3 region has the DNA TGTGCCAGCAGCTTAGTATCAGGGGACACCGGGGAGCTGTTTTTT.

This clone was seen only once. In DNA, the CDR3 is TGCGCCAGCAGCAGACTAGCGGGGAGCACCGGGGAGCTGTTTTTT. Protein product: CASSRLAGSTGELFF. The chain uses TRBV10-2 and TRBJ2-2; the match to TRBD2 covers 11 bases. The CDR3 is 15 amino acids. The junction had 4 bases not matched to a gene; V was cut back by 6 bases and J by 4 bases. Germline assignment: CDR1 WSHSY and CDR2 SAAADI.

The V gene is TRBV29-1, the J gene TRBJ2-5, with D tentatively TRBD1 (6 bases). The J call may be mistaken, given a closer DNA end match to TRBJ2-7. The CDR3 is made up of 17 amino acids. Per germline, CDR1 SQVTM and CDR2 ANQGSEA. CDR3: CSVYPYGQQKTSYEQYF. The CDR3 coding sequence is TGCAGCGTTTACCCTTATGGACAGCAAAAGACGTCCTACGAGCAGTACTTC.

The chain carries TRBV5-6 and TRBJ1-5; TRBD1 is a possible D gene (6 bases). Germline assignment: CDR1 SGHDT and CDR2 YYEEEE. V lost 0 bases to trimming and J lost 0 bases, with 16 bases between them. The CDR3 runs 18 residues. The chain's CDR3 is CASSLGLGAEYSNQPQHF. In DNA, the CDR3 is TGTGCCAGCAGCTTGGGTCTGGGGGCAGAATATAGCAATCAGCCCCAGCATTTT.

The chain combines TRBV5-4 with TRBJ1-6; TRBD1 matches at 10 bases. J gave up 7 bases and V 5 bases, and 15 bases lay outside the gene matches. This CDR3 region has 18 residues. Germline CDR1 and CDR2: SGHNT and YYREEE (reference sequence). CDR3 loop: CASSLRDRGSRDNSPLHF. DNA of the CDR3: TGTGCCAGCAGTCTCAGGGACAGGGGCAGTCGGGACAATTCACCCCTCCACTTT.

A few counts support this clone. The rearrangement uses TRBV6-1 and TRBJ2-5, with 12 bases lining up with TRBD1. Germline V lookup: CDR1 MNHNS, CDR2 SASEGT. The CDR3 consists of 18 residues. J gave up 4 bases and V 2 bases, and 11 bases lay outside the gene matches. In nucleotides, the CDR3 is TGTGCCAGCAGTGAAACCCTTCCGGGACAGGGGGCAGGAGAGACCCAGTACTTC. This codes for CASSETLPGQGAGETQYF.

Here the CDR3 DNA reads TGTGCTAGTGGTCATTACAGGGGGCGGACTGAAGCTTTCTTT. It yields the protein CASGHYRGRTEAFF. This sequence joins TRBV12-5 and TRBJ1-1, with 9 nucleotides matching TRBD1. V was pared by 5 bases and J by 5 bases, with 6 bases of the junction left unmatched. The germline gives CDR1 LGHNT, CDR2 FRNRAP. The CDR3 consists of 14 residues.

This chain joins TRBV12-5 and TRBJ1-6, with a tentative D call TRBD1 (6 bases). There are 14 residues in the CDR3. The germline V gene has CDR1 LGHNT and CDR2 FRNRAP. V lost 1 base and J lost 5, with 6 bases in between. Here the CDR3 reads CASGLGTDNSPLHF. The CDR3 nucleotides read TGTGCTAGTGGTTTGGGGACAGATAATTCACCCCTCCACTTT.

V is TRBV12-2 and J is TRBJ1-5; the listed D gene, TRBD1, was not tested against the DNA. TRBV12-2 is flagged as a pseudogene. The CDR3 is made up of 18 amino acids. The chain's CDR3 is CASRLEGQGARGNQPQHF. DNA for the CDR3: TGTGCAAGTCGCTTAGAGGGACAGGGGGCTCGAGGCAATCAGCCCCAGCATTTT.

J is TRBJ2-5 and V is TRBV29-1, with TRBD2 matching 8 bases. The CDR3 spans 14 residues. The germline gives CDR1 SQVTM, CDR2 ANQGSEA. The V and J ends lost 6 bases and 4 bases, in that order; junction bases with no gene match: 10. CDR3 sequence (DNA): TGCAGCGTCCGGGGGGGACTAGTAAGAGAGACCCAGTACTTC. It specifies CSVRGGLVRETQYF.